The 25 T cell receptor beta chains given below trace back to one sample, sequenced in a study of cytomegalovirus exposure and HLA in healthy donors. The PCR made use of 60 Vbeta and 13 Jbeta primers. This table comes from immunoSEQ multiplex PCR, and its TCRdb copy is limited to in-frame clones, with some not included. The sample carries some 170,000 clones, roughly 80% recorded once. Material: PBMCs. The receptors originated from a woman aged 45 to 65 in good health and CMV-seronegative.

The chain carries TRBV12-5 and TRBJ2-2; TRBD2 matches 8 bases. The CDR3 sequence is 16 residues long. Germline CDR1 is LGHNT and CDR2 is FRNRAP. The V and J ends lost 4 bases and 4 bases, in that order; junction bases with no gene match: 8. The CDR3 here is CASGSPSGGGTGELFF. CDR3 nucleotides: TGTGCTAGTGGTTCCCCTTCGGGGGGGGGCACCGGGGAGCTGTTTTTT.

The CDR3 region is CASSLWQNTEAFF. Here the CDR3 DNA reads TGTGCCAGCAGCTTATGGCAGAACACTGAAGCTTTCTTT. The V call is TRBV11-2, the J call TRBJ1-1, with D unresolved. The germline V and J ends were trimmed by 2 bases and 1 base, with 5 bases remaining between them. The CDR3 spans 13 residues. The germline V gene encodes CDR1 SGHAT and CDR2 FQNNGV.

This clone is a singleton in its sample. The CDR3 is CASSSRTDSNQPQHF. CDR3 nucleotide sequence: TGTGCCAGCAGCTCACGGACAGATAGCAATCAGCCCCAGCATTTT. V usage is TRBV7-8 and J usage is TRBJ1-5; a possible D gene is TRBD1 (6 bases). V lost 4 bases and J 0 bases, leaving 10 bases between the germline ends. CDR3 length: 15 residues. In germline, CDR1 is SGHVS, CDR2 FQNEAQ.

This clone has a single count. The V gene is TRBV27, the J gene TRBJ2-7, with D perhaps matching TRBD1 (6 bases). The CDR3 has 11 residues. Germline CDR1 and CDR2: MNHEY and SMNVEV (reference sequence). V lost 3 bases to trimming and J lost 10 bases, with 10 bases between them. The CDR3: CASSFGGAQYF. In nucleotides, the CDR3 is TGTGCCAGCAGTTTTGGGGGCGCACAGTACTTC.

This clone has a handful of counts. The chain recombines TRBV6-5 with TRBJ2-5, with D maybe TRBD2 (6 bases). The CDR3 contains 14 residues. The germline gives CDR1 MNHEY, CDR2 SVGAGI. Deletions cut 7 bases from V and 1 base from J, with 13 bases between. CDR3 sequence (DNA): TGTGCCAGCACAGTGCGGGGCCCCCAAGAGACCCAGTACTTC. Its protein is CASTVRGPQETQYF.

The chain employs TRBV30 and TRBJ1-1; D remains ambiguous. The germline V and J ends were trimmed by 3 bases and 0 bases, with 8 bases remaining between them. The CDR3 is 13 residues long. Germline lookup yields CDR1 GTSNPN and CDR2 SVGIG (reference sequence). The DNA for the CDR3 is TGTGCCTGGAGACTCACCGTGAACACTGAAGCTTTCTTT. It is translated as CAWRLTVNTEAFF.

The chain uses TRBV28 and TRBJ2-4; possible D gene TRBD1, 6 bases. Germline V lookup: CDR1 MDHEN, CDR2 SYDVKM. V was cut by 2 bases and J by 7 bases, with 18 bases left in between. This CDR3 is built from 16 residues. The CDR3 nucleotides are TGTGCCAGCAGTTTAATACGGCAGGGGAACACCAACATTCAGTACTTC. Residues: CASSLIRQGNTNIQYF.

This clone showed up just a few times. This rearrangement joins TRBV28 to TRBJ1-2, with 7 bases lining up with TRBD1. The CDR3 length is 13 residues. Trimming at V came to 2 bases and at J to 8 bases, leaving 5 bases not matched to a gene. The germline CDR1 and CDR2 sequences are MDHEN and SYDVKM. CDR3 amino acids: CASSLQGVWGYTF. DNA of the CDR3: TGTGCCAGCAGTTTACAGGGGGTTTGGGGCTACACCTTC.

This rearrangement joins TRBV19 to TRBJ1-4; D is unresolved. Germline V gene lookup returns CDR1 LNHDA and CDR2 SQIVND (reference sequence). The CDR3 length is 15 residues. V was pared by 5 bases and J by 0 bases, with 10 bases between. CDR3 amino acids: CASSSRMATNEKLFF. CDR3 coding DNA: TGTGCCAGTAGTTCCAGAATGGCAACTAATGAAAAACTGTTTTTT. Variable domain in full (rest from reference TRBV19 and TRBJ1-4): DGGITQSPKYLFRKEGQNVTLSCEQNLNHDAMYWYRQDPGQGLRLIYYSQIVNDFQKGDIAEGYSVSREKKESFPLTVTSAQKNPTAFYLCASSSRMATNEKLFFGSGTQLSVL.

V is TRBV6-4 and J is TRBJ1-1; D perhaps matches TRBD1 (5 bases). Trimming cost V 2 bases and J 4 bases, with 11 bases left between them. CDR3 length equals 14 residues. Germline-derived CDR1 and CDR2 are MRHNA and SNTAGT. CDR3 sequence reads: CASSDGPGRTEAFF. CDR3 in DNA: TGTGCCAGCAGTGACGGGCCAGGGCGCACTGAAGCTTTCTTT.

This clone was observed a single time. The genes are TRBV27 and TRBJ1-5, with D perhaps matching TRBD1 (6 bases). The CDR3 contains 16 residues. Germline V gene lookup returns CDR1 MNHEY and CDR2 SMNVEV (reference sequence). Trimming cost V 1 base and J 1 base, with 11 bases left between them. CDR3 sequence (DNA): TGTGCCAGCAGTTTATGGGGGGGCGCGAGCAATCAGCCCCAGCATTTT. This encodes CASSLWGGASNQPQHF.

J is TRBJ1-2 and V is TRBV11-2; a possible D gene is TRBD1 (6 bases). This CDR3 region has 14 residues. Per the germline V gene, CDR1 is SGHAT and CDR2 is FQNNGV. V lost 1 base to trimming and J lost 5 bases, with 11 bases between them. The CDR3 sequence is CASSLGTARYGYTF. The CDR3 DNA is TGTGCCAGCAGCTTAGGGACAGCGAGATATGGCTACACCTTC.

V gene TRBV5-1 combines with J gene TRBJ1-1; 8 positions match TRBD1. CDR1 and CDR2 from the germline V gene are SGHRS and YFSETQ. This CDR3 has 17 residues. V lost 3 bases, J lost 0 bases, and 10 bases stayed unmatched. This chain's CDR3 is CASSSEDRDPLNTEAFF. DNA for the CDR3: TGCGCCAGCAGCTCAGAGGACAGGGACCCCTTGAACACTGAAGCTTTCTTT.

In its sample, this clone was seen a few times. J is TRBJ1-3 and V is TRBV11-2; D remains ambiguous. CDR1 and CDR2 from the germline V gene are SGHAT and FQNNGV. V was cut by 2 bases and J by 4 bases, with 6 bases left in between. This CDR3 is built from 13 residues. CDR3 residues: CASSLISGNTIYF. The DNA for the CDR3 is TGTGCCAGCAGCTTAATATCCGGAAACACCATATATTTT.

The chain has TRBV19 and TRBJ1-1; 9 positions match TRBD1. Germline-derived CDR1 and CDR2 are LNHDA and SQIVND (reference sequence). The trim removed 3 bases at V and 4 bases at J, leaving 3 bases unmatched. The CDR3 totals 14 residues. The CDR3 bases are TGTGCCAGTAGTATGAGGGACAGGGCCACTGAAGCTTTCTTT. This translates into CASSMRDRATEAFF.

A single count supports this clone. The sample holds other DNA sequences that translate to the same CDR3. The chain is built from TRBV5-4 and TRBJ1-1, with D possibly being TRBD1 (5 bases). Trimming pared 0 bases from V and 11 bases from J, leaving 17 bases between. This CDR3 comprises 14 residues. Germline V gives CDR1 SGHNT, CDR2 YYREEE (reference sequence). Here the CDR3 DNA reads TGTGCCAGCAGCTTGGATGTAGGGGTCTTGAGGGCTTTCTTT. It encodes CASSLDVGVLRAFF.

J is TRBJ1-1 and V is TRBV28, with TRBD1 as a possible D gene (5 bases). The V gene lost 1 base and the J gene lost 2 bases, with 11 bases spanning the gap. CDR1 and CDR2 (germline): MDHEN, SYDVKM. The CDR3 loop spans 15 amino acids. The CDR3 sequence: CASSLFNRINTEAFF. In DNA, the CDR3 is TGTGCCAGCAGTTTATTTAACAGGATAAACACTGAAGCTTTCTTT.

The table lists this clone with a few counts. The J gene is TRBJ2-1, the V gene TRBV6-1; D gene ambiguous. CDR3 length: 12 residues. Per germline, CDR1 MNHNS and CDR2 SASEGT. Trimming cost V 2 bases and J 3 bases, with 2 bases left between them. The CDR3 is CASSEYYNEQFF. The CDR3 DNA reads TGTGCCAGCAGTGAATACTACAATGAGCAGTTCTTC.

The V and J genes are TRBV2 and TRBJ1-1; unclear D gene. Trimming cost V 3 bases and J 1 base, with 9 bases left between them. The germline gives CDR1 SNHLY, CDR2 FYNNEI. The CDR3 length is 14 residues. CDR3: CASSEVEANTEAFF. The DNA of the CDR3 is TGTGCCAGCAGTGAGGTCGAGGCGAACACTGAAGCTTTCTTT.

The CDR3 sequence: CASSWNPGQRREEFF. CDR3 nucleotides: TGCGCCAGCAGCTGGAATCCGGGACAGCGGAGGGAGGAGTTCTTC. This chain uses TRBV5-1 with TRBJ2-1; a possible D gene is TRBD1 (7 bases). Germline assignment: CDR1 SGHRS and CDR2 YFSETQ. Trimming shortened V by 3 bases and J by 14 bases, and 24 bases separated the two germline ends. CDR3 size: 15 residues.

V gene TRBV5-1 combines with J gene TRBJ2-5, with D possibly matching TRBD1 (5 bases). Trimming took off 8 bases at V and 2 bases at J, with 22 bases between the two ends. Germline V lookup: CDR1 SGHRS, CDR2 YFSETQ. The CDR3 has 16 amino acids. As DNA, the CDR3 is TGCGCCAGTATACCGCCAGGGCTAAAAAGGCAAGAGACCCAGTACTTC. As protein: CASIPPGLKRQETQYF.

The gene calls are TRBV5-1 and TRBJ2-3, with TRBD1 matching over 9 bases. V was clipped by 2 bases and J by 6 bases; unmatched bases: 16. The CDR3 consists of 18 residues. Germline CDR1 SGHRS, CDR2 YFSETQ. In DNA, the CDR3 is TGCGCCAGCAGCTTAGGACAGGGGATAATTTTTAACGGGGATACGCAGTATTTT. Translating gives CASSLGQGIIFNGDTQYF. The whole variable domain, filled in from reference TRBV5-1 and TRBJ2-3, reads KAGVTQTPRYLIKTRGQQVTLSCSPISGHRSVSWYQQTPGQGLQFLFEYFSETQRNKGNFPGRFSGRQFSNSRSEMNVSTLELGDSALYLCASSLGQGIIFNGDTQYFGPGTRLTVL.

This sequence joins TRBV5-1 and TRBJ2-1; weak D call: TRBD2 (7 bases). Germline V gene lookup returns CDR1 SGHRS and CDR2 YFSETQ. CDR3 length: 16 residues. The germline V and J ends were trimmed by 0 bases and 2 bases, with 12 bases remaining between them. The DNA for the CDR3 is TGCGCCAGCAGCTTGGTCGGCGGGGGCACCTACAATGAGCAGTTCTTC. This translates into CASSLVGGGTYNEQFF. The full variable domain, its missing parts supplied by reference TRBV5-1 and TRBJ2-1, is KAGVTQTPRYLIKTRGQQVTLSCSPISGHRSVSWYQQTPGQGLQFLFEYFSETQRNKGNFPGRFSGRQFSNSRSEMNVSTLELGDSALYLCASSLVGGGTYNEQFFGPGTRLTVL.

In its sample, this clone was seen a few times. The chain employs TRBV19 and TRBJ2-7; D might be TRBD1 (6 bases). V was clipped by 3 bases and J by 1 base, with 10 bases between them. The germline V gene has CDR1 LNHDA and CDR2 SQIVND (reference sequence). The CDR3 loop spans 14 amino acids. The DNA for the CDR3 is TGTGCCAGTAGTATGTGGGACAATTCCTACGAGCAGTACTTC. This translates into CASSMWDNSYEQYF.

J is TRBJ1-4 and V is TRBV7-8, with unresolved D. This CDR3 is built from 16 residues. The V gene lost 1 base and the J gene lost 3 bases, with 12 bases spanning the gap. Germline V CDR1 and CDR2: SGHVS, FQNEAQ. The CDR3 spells CASSLVAFAANEKLFF. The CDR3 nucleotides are TGTGCCAGCAGCTTAGTGGCCTTCGCTGCTAATGAAAAACTGTTTTTT.